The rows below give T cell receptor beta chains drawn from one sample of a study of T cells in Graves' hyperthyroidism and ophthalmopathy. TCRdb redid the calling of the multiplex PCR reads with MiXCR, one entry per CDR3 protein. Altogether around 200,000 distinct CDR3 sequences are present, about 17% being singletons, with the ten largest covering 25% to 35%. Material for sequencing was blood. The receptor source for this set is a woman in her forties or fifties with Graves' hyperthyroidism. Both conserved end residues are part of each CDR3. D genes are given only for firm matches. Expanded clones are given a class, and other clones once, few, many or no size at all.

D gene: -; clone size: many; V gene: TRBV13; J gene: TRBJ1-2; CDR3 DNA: TGTGCCAGCAGCGACCGCAGGCCAAGTAGTGGCTACACCTTC; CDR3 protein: CASSDRRPSSGYTF
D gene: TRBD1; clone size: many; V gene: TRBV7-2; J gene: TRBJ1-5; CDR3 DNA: TGTGCCAGCAGCCAGAGGACAGGGGGCGCCTACAGCAATCAGCCCCAGCATTTT; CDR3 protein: CASSQRTGGAYSNQPQHF
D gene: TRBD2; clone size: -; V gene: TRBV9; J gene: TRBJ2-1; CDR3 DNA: TGTGCCAACAGCGTAGTCCCGGGGGGGGGGTACAATGAGCAGTTCTTC; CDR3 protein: CANSVVPGGGYNEQFF
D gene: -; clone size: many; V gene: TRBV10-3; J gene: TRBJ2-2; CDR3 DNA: TGTGCCATCAGAGGGACCGCCACCGGGGAGCTGTTTTTT; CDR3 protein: CAIRGTATGELFF
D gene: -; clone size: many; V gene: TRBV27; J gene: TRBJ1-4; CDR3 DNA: TGTGCCAGCAGTAAACTCCTGGACAGAGAAAAACTGTTTTTT; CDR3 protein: CASSKLLDREKLFF
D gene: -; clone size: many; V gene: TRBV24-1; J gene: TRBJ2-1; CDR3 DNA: TGTGCCACCAGTGATTTGCGCCGGGCGGGAAGGTCCTACAATGAGCAGTTCTTC; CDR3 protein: CATSDLRRAGRSYNEQFF
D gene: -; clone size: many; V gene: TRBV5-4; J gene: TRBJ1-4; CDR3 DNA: TGTGCCAGCAGCTCCCGACAGCGCCAAAAACTGTTTTTT; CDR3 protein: CASSSRQRQKLFF
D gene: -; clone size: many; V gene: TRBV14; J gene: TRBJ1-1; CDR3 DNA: TGTGCCAGCAGCCAGGAGACAGGCTTAGCCACTGAAGCTTTCTTT; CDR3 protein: CASSQETGLATEAFF
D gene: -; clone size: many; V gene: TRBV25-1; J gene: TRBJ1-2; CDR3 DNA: TGTGCCAGCAGTGAATATCCTGGGGAAGGGGATGGCTACACCTTC; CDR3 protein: CASSEYPGEGDGYTF
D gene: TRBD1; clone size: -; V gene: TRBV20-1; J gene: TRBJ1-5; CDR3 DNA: TGCAGTGCTAGACCTCGACAGGGCATGAGCAATCAGCCCCAGCATTTT; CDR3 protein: CSARPRQGMSNQPQHF
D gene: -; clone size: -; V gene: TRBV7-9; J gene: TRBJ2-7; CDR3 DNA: TGTGCCAGCAGCTTAGACGGGGGCATCTCCTACGAGCAGTACTTC; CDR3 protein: CASSLDGGISYEQYF
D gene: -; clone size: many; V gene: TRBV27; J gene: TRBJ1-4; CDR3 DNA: TGTGCCAGCTCTTTGAGGGGCGGACTAACTAATGAAAAACTGTTTTTT; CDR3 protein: CASSLRGGLTNEKLFF
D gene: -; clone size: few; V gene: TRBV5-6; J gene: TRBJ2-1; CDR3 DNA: TGTGCCAGCAGCTTTATTGGTAGGGTAGGGGATAATGAGCAGTTCTTC; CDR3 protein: CASSFIGRVGDNEQFF
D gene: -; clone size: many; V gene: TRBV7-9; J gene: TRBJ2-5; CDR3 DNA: TGTGCCAGCAGCCCTCCGGGACGGCACCAAGAGACCCAGTACTTC; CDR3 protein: CASSPPGRHQETQYF
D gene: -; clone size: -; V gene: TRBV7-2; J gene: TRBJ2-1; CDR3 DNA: TGTGCCAGCAGCTTAAAACGGTCTCAGGGTGAGCAGTTCTTC; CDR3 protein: CASSLKRSQGEQFF
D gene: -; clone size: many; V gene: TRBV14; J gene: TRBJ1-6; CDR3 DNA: TGTGCCAGCAGCCACCAGAGGTGGGGGAGGAATAATTCACCCCTCCACTTT; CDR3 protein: CASSHQRWGRNNSPLHF
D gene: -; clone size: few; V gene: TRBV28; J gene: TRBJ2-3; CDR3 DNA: TGTGCCAGCACTCTAGCTCTCTACCAGTCTAGCACAGATACGCAGTATTTT; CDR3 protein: CASTLALYQSSTDTQYF
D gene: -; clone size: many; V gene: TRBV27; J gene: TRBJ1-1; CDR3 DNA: TGTGCCAGCAGTCCAAGTCCACCGCCGAGGACCCTCGAAGCTTTCTTT; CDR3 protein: CASSPSPPPRTLEAFF
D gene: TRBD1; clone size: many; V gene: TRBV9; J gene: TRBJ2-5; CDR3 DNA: TGTGCCAGCAGCGAGGATTGGACAGGGGGGAGCCAAGAGACCCAGTACTTC; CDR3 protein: CASSEDWTGGSQETQYF
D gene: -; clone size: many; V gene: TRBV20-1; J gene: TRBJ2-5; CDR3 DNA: TGCAGTGCTAGAGATCCTCCGCAAGAGACCCAGTACTTC; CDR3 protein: CSARDPPQETQYF
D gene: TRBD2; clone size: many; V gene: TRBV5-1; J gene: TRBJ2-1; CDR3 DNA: TGCGCCAGCAGCTTGAGGCTAGCGGGATCCAATGAGCAGTTCTTC; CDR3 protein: CASSLRLAGSNEQFF
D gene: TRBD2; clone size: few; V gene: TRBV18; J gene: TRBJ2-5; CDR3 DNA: TGTGCCAGCTCAAAGACTAGCCCCCAAGAGACCCAGTACTTC; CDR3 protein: CASSKTSPQETQYF
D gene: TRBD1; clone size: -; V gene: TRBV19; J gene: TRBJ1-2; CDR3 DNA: TGTGCCAGTAGTATAGGGGGACAGGGGTTCGGCTACACCTTC; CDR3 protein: CASSIGGQGFGYTF
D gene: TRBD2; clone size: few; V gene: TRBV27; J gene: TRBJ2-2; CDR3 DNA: TGTGCCAGCAGCTCGGGACTAGCGGGGGTTCGCGGGGAGCTGTTTTTT; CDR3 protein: CASSSGLAGVRGELFF
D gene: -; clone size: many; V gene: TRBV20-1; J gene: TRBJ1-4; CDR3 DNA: TGCAGTGCTAGTTGGACAGCAACTAATGAAAAACTGTTTTTT; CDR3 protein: CSASWTATNEKLFF
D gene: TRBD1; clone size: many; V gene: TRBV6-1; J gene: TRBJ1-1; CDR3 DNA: TGTGCCAGCAGACCGGGACAGATCCCTGAAGCTTTCTTT; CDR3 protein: CASRPGQIPEAFF
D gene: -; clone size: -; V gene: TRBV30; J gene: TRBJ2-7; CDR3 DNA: TGTGCCTGGAGTCGCCCAAGCTCCTACGAGCAGTACTTC; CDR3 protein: CAWSRPSSYEQYF
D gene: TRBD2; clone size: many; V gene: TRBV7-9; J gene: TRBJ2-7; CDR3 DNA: TGTGCCAGCAGCCCACGGGGGGGCAACACCTACGAGCAGTACTTC; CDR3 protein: CASSPRGGNTYEQYF
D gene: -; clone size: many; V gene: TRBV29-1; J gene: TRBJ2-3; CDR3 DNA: TGCAGCGTCCTACGTACAGATACGCAGTATTTT; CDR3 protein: CSVLRTDTQYF
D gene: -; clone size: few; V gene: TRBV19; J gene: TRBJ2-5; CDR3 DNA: TGTGCCAGTAGTTTCGGGACGCCCCAAGAGACCCAGTACTTC; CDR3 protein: CASSFGTPQETQYF
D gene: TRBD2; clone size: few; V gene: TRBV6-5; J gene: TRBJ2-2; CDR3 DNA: TGTGCCAGCAGTTACAGGGCAGCGGGGGGGCCTGGCACCGGGGAGCTGTTTTTT; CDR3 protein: CASSYRAAGGPGTGELFF
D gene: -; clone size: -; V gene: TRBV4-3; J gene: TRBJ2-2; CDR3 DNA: TGCGCCAGCAGCCAAGGGCCCTCGACCGGGGAGCTGTTTTTT; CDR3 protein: CASSQGPSTGELFF
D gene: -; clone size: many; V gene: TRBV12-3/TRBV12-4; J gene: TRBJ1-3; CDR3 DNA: TGTGCCAGCATTGGGCCTTACAGCTCTGGAAACACCATATATTTT; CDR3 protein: CASIGPYSSGNTIYF
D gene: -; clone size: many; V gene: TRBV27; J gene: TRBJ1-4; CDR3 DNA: TGTGCCAGCAGCCTTGACAGGACAACTAATGAAAAACTGTTTTTT; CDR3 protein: CASSLDRTTNEKLFF
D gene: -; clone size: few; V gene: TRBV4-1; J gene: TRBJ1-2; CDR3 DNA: TGCGCCAGCAGCCCTCGGGGGGGGATTAACTATGGCTACACCTTC; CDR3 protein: CASSPRGGINYGYTF
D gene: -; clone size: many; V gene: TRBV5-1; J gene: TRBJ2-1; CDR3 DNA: TGCGCCAGCAGCTTGGGGGCCCTGACGGACAATGAGCAGTTCTTC; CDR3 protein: CASSLGALTDNEQFF
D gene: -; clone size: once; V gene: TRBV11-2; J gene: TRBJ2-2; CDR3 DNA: TGTGCCAGCAGACGGATAGGCACCGGGGAGCTGTTTTTT; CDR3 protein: CASRRIGTGELFF
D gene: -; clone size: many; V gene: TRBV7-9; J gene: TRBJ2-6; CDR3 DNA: TGTGCCAGCATCAGCTACTCTGGGGCCAACGTCCTGACTTTC; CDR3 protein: CASISYSGANVLTF
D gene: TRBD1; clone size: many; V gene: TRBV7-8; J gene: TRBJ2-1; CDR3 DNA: TGTGCCAGCAGCTTAGGGGGGGACAGGAGGTTTGATGAGCAGTTCTTC; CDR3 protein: CASSLGGDRRFDEQFF
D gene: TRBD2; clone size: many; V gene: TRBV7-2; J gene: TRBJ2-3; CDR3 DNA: TGTGCCAGCAGCTTGGGCCTAGCGGGGGCAGATACGCAGTATTTT; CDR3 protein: CASSLGLAGADTQYF
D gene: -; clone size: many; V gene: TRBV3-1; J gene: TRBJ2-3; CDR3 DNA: TGTGCCAGCAGCCAAGATCCCGGGAGAGGAGATACGCAGTATTTT; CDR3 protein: CASSQDPGRGDTQYF
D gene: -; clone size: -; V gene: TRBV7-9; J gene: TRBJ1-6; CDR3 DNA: TGTGCCAGCAGCGTGGACGGGGGAAATTCACCCCTCCACTTT; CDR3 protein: CASSVDGGNSPLHF
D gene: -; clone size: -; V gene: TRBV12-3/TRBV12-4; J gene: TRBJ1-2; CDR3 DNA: TGTGCCAGCAGTAGGCGGACCGGACAAACTAACTATGGCTACACCTTC; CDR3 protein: CASSRRTGQTNYGYTF
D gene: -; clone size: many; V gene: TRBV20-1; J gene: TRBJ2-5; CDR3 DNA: TGCAGTGCCCCCTGGCGGCCAGACCAAGAGACCCAGTACTTC; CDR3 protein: CSAPWRPDQETQYF
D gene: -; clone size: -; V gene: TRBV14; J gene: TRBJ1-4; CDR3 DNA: TGTGCCAGCAGCCAGATTTGGTCCGGGCCCCATAATGAAAAACTGTTTTTT; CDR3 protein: CASSQIWSGPHNEKLFF
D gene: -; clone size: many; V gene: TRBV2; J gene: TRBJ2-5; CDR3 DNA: TGTGCCAGCATAATCGCTGGCGAGACCCAGTACTTC; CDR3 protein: CASIIAGETQYF
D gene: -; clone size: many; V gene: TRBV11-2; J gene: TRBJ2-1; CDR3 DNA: TGTGCCAGCAGCTTAGATAACGGGCCCCCGTTCTTC; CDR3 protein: CASSLDNGPPFF
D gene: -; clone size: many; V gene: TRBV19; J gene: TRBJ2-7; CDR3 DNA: TGTGCCAGTAGATCCACGGGCTGGGGGGAGCAGTACTTC; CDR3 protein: CASRSTGWGEQYF
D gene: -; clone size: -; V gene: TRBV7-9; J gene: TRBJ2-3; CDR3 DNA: TGCGCCAGCAGCCAAGACCCGCCAGATACGCAGTATTTT; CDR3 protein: CASSQDPPDTQYF
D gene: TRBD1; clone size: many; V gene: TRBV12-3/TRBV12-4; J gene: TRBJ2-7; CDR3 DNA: TGTGCCAGCAGCGACTGGACAGGGCAACTGGCAGGGGGTTACGAGCAGTACTTC; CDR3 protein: CASSDWTGQLAGGYEQYF
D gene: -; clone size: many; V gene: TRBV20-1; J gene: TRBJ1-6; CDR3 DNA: TGCAGTGCTATCCCAAGACATCTCAATTCACCCCTCCACTTT; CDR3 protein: CSAIPRHLNSPLHF
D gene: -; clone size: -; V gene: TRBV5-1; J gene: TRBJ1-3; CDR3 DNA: TGCGCCAGCAGCCATACATCCCCTGGAAACACCATATATTTT; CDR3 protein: CASSHTSPGNTIYF
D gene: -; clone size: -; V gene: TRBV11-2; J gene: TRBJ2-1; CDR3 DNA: TGTGCCAGCAGCTTAGCGGTACCCTACAATGAGCAGTTCTTC; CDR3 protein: CASSLAVPYNEQFF
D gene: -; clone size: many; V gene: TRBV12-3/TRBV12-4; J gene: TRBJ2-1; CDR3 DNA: TGTGCCAGCAGTTTAGAGCCAAGCCCCCTCTACAATGAGCAGTTCTTC; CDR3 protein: CASSLEPSPLYNEQFF
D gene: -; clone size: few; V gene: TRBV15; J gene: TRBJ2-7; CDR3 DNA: TGTGCCACCAGCAGCATGATAGCCTACGAGCAGTACTTC; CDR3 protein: CATSSMIAYEQYF